This T cell receptor (beta chain) was sequenced during a study of CD8+ T cells in alopecia areata. General study points: Sequenced scalp T cells also include alphabeta T cells resident in normal skin. The study found higher clonality in lesional than normal scalp, especially in alopecia totalis/universalis. With patients, TCR sharing proved less clear than in mice, a difference possibly related to HLA.

Extracted RNA was reverse transcribed, and the resulting cDNA served as sequencing template. TCRdb's copy holds only in-frame clones and misses some; the assay was immunoSEQ multiplex PCR. This sample yields some 160,000 clones, of which approximately 60% are seen a single time; 30% to 45% belongs to the top ten. Separation by sorting yielded CD4+ and CD8+ T cells from PBMCs. CDR3 length: 12 residues. V lost 5 bases to trimming and J lost 1 base, with 5 bases between them. Germline V lookup: CDR1 MGHDK, CDR2 SYGVNS. As for this clone: What it recognizes is unknown.

V is TRBV25-1 and J is TRBJ1-1; D remains ambiguous. Sequencing was done on a sample of CD8+ T cells sorted from blood. This TCR was sampled from a human donor in good health. CDR3: CASSPPNTEAFF. In DNA, the CDR3 is TGTGCCAGCAGTCCACCGAACACTGAAGCTTTCTTT.